The 12 T cell receptor beta chains presented below share a single source sample, sequenced in a study of shared clonotypes between healthy human individuals. Produced via immunoSEQ multiplex PCR; TCRdb's table is partial and in-frame only. There are 2 million to 2.5 million clones in the sample; 85% to 95% occur only once, and 0.1% to 0.15% lies in the top ten. Sequenced material: naive CD4+ T cells sorted from blood. Specified subset: CD45RA+ positively selected. These receptors originate from a man younger than 35 in good health.

Notes on this clone: Different DNA sequences within this sample yield the same CDR3. CDR3 coding DNA: TGCGCCAGCAGCTTGGACAGGGGGGCCTACGAGCAGTACTTC. As protein: CASSLDRGAYEQYF. The chain uses TRBV5-1 and TRBJ2-7, with 8 bases lining up with TRBD1. V lost 0 bases, J lost 2 bases, and 1 base stayed unmatched. There are 14 residues in the CDR3. Germline V gives CDR1 SGHRS, CDR2 YFSETQ.

This clone was counted once. CDR3 DNA: TGTGCCAGCAGCCCAGACAGGGGGCGGGACAATGAGCAGTTCTTC. Amino acid sequence: CASSPDRGRDNEQFF. The chain combines TRBV11-2 with TRBJ2-1, with 10 nucleotides matching TRBD1. Germline V CDR1 and CDR2: SGHAT, FQNNGV. The ends lost 5 bases at V and 5 bases at J; junction bases unmatched: 6. This CDR3 comprises 15 residues.

The chain recombines TRBV7-2 with TRBJ2-5, with D uncertain. CDR1 and CDR2 (germline): SGHTA, FQGNSA. V lost 3 bases and J 5 bases, leaving 13 bases between the germline ends. The CDR3 runs to 14 residues. CDR3: CASSLTRSRETQYF. CDR3 in DNA: TGTGCCAGCAGCTTGACGCGTAGTCGGGAGACCCAGTACTTC.

The DNA for the CDR3 is TGTGCCATCAGTGAGGTGCCAGGCACAGATACGCAGTATTTT. Its translation is CAISEVPGTDTQYF. This chain uses TRBV10-3 with TRBJ2-3; D unresolved. Germline loops: CDR1 ENHRY, CDR2 SYGVKD. V was shortened by 2 bases and J by 1 base, with 7 bases between the two germline ends. The CDR3 loop spans 14 amino acids.

The rearrangement joins TRBV11-3 to TRBJ2-2; tentative D call: TRBD1 (6 bases). Looked up from germline, CDR1 is SGHNT and CDR2 is YENEEA. Trimming took 4 bases from V and 4 from J, leaving 10 bases between them. The CDR3 is 14 amino acids. In DNA form, the CDR3 reads TGTGCCAGCAGCTCCGGACAGCGCACCGGGGAGCTGTTTTTT. Translation gives CASSSGQRTGELFF.

The chain links TRBV21-1 to TRBJ2-1; the tabulated D call, TRBD1, remains unverified against the DNA. TRBV21-1 is assigned pseudogene status. There are 14 residues in the CDR3. CDR3 in amino acids: CASSKFLRGNEQFF. The CDR3 nucleotides read TGTGCCAGCAGCAAATTCCTTAGGGGCAATGAGCAGTTCTTC.

The V and J genes are TRBV5-1 and TRBJ1-5; no firm D call. The germline CDR1 and CDR2 sequences are SGHRS and YFSETQ. The germline V and J ends were trimmed by 0 bases and 5 bases, with 9 bases remaining between them. This CDR3 has 14 amino acids. CDR3 in DNA: TGCGCCAGCAGCTTGGGAGGGCGGGATCAGCCCCAGCATTTT. This translates into CASSLGGRDQPQHF. Together with reference TRBV5-1 and TRBJ1-5, the CDR3 gives the full variable domain: KAGVTQTPRYLIKTRGQQVTLSCSPISGHRSVSWYQQTPGQGLQFLFEYFSETQRNKGNFPGRFSGRQFSNSRSEMNVSTLELGDSALYLCASSLGGRDQPQHFGDGTRLSIL.

V usage is TRBV30 and J usage is TRBJ2-3; 9 bases are shared with TRBD2. V was clipped by 1 base and J by 0 bases; unmatched bases: 2. CDR1 is GTSNPN and CDR2 is SVGIG in the germline V gene (reference sequence). The CDR3 spans 15 residues. The CDR3 here is CAWSGRGGSTDTQYF. CDR3 in DNA: TGTGCCTGGAGTGGGCGGGGGGGAAGCACAGATACGCAGTATTTT. Based on the CDR3 plus reference TRBV30 and TRBJ2-3, the full variable domain is SQTIHQWPATLVQPVGSPLSLECTVEGTSNPNLYWYRQAAGRGLQLLFYSVGIGQISSEVPQNLSASRPQDRQFILSSKKLLLSDSGFYLCAWSGRGGSTDTQYFGPGTRLTVL.

This sequence joins TRBV6-6 and TRBJ1-4; possibly TRBD1 for D (5 bases). There are 15 residues in the CDR3. Germline V gene lookup returns CDR1 MNHNY and CDR2 SVGAGI (reference sequence). V dropped 6 bases and J dropped 8 bases, with 19 bases sitting between them. For the CDR3, the DNA is TGTGCCAGCAGCCCTAACCCGGGACTGGGCGAAAAACTGTTTTTT. Translating it yields CASSPNPGLGEKLFF.

The table lists this clone with a count of one. V usage is TRBV11-2 and J usage is TRBJ2-1, with TRBD2 matching over 13 bases. The CDR3 sequence is 16 residues long. CDR1 and CDR2 from the germline V gene are SGHAT and FQNNGV. The V segment lost 5 bases and the J segment 6 bases; nucleotides outside the gene matches: 7. The CDR3 region is CASSPRLAGGRNEQFF. The CDR3 bases are TGTGCCAGCAGCCCCCGACTAGCGGGAGGACGCAATGAGCAGTTCTTC. The full variable domain, with the rest looked up from reference TRBV11-2 and TRBJ2-1, is EAGVAQSPRYKIIEKRQSVAFWCNPISGHATLYWYQQILGQGPKLLIQFQNNGVVDDSQLPKDRFSAERLKGVDSTLKIQPAKLEDSAVYLCASSPRLAGGRNEQFFGPGTRLTVL.

This chain connects TRBV5-6 to TRBJ1-5; 9 bases are a match to TRBD1. This CDR3 has 13 residues. Trimming removed 4 bases from V and 5 bases from J; junction bases left unmatched: 1. Germline values: CDR1 SGHDT, CDR2 YYEEEE. The CDR3: CASSRTGDQPQHF. The CDR3 DNA sequence: TGTGCCAGCAGCCGGACAGGGGATCAGCCCCAGCATTTT.

This chain uses TRBV27 with TRBJ1-2; 7 bases match TRBD1. The V gene end was trimmed by 5 bases and the J gene end by 2 bases; junction bases not matched to a gene: 11. The CDR3 is 16 amino acids. Germline CDR1 reads MNHEY; CDR2 reads SMNVEV (reference sequence). The CDR3 loop reads CASSRTGTALNYGYTF. The CDR3 nucleotides are TGTGCCAGCAGTAGAACCGGGACAGCCCTGAACTATGGCTACACCTTC.